This TCR beta chain appears in the sequencing data of a study of shared clonotypes between healthy human individuals. On this clone itself: Its matching antigen is unknown. At one end, the junction sequence differs from germline, possibly due to a read error.

Positively selected for CCR7, the CD45RO-negative cells used as naive CD8 cells excluded terminally differentiated effector memory CD45RA+ cells. Study outcomes and limitations: Some clonotypes were shared by all four sorted-subset donors, while others were not shared. The non-shared ones had lower generation probabilities than the shared ones. Clonotype sharing among donors, it was expected, would be affected by sequencing depth.

How the authors handled the data: Junction-only immunoSEQ data arrived without quality scores, meaning filtering differed. Using immunoSEQ multiplex PCR, the repertoire was profiled, and TCRdb retains in-frame clones only, with some absent. V, J and clone size are taken as reported in that table, and D and trimming were inferred from the DNA itself. The sample has 1.5 million to 2.5 million clones, less than 95% seen once. CDR1 SGHAT and CDR2 FQNNGV come from the germline V gene. The CDR3 covers 16 residues. The chain recombines TRBV11-2 with TRBJ2-7, with a possible D match to TRBD2 (6 bases). The origin of this receptor is a young man in good health. The sequenced sample was naive CD8+ T cells sorted from blood. Here the CDR3 reads CASSLDPGRDFFSVNF. CDR3 bases: TGTGCCAGCAGCTTAGATCCGGGACGGGACTTTTTTAGTGTGAACTTC. The full variable domain, its missing parts supplied by reference TRBV11-2 and TRBJ2-7, is EAGVAQSPRYKIIEKRQSVAFWCNPISGHATLYWYQQILGQGPKLLIQFQNNGVVDDSQLPKDRFSAERLKGVDSTLKIQPAKLEDSAVYLCASSLDPGRDFFSVNFGPGTRLTVT.